This is a list of T cell receptor beta chains from one sample in a study of patients and donors after allogeneic stem cell transplantation. TCRdb called the RT-PCR reads again in MiXCR, with one record for every CDR3 protein. The repertoire consists of over 150,000 distinct CDR3 sequences, with less than 45% occurring once and the leading ten covering approximately 30%. The sequenced sample was blood, either unsorted or a sorted T cell fraction (not recorded which). Receptors were obtained from a human donor who was either an allogeneic HSCT recipient or a stem cell or donor lymphocyte infusion donor (not recorded which). It is not recorded whose cells these are; they may come from a transplant donor. CDR3s include the opening cysteine and the closing phenylalanine or tryptophan. A D gene is named only where the DNA matches it firmly. Rows give clone size only sometimes, using once, few, many, or a class for an expanded clone.

14,TRBV27,.,.,TRBJ1-6,TGTGCCAGCAGTCTGTACGGTCGAAATTCACCCCTCCACTTT,CASSLYGRNSPLHF
13,TRBV29-1,.,.,TRBJ2-5,TGCAGCGTTGAAGATGAGGGGAAAGAGACCCAGTACTTC,CSVEDEGKETQYF
16,TRBV5-1,few,.,TRBJ2-1,TGCGCCAGCAGCCCACCGGGGGTGAGCTCCTACAATGAGCAGTTCTTC,CASSPPGVSSYNEQFF
12,TRBV3-1,.,TRBD1,TRBJ1-2,TGTGCCAGCAGCCAAATGGGACAGGCGATCACCTTC,CASSQMGQAITF
14,TRBV12-3/TRBV12-4,.,.,TRBJ2-2,TGTGCCAGCAGTTTAAAACTAAACACCGGGGAGCTGTTTTTT,CASSLKLNTGELFF
15,TRBV20-1,few,.,TRBJ1-2,TGCAGTGCTAGAGGGCGGGGACAACAGATTTATGGCTACACCTTC,CSARGRGQQIYGYTF
14,TRBV9,.,.,TRBJ1-2,TGTGCCAGCAGCGTAGAGGCAGGGCCCTATGGCTACACCTTC,CASSVEAGPYGYTF
14,TRBV27,.,TRBD1,TRBJ1-1,TGTGCCAGCAACCCCGGACAGGGCGGAACTGAAGCTTTCTTT,CASNPGQGGTEAFF
13,TRBV14,.,.,TRBJ2-4,TGTGCCACCCGAGCTCTAGCCAAAAACATTCAGTACTTC,CATRALAKNIQYF
15,TRBV7-6,.,.,TRBJ2-5,TGTGCCAGCAGCTTAGGGGTTGGGGAAGGAGAGACCCAGTACTTC,CASSLGVGEGETQYF
14,TRBV6-5,.,.,TRBJ1-2,TGTGCCAGCAGTTACTCGTTAGAACCCTATGGCTACACCTTC,CASSYSLEPYGYTF
12,TRBV7-9,many,TRBD1,TRBJ1-1,TGTGCCAGCAGCTTGGGACAGGGTGAAGCTTTCTTT,CASSLGQGEAFF
15,TRBV7-2,few,TRBD2,TRBJ2-3,TGTGCCAGCAATTCCCATAGCGGGAGGGCCGTTACGCAGTATTTT,CASNSHSGRAVTQYF
14,TRBV4-3,.,TRBD1,TRBJ2-7,TGCGCCAGCAGCCAAGGGGACAGCGCCTACGAGCAGTACTTC,CASSQGDSAYEQYF
15,TRBV9,.,TRBD2,TRBJ2-3,TGTGCCAGCACCCCAGAGCGGGATCGCACAGATACGCAGTATTTT,CASTPERDRTDTQYF
9,TRBV20-1,.,.,TRBJ1-6,TGCAGTGCTGGGGCCACGGGGCACTTT,CSAGATGHF
15,TRBV13,.,TRBD2,TRBJ2-5,TGTGCCAGCAGCCTCACAATGGGACTACAAGAGACCCAGTACTTC,CASSLTMGLQETQYF
12,TRBV6-5,.,.,TRBJ1-6,TGTGCCAGCAGACCCCCTGACTCACCCCTCCACTTT,CASRPPDSPLHF
15,TRBV4-3,.,TRBD1,TRBJ2-7,TGCGCCAGCAGCCTCGGGACAGAACCGCCCTACGAGCAGTACTTC,CASSLGTEPPYEQYF
12,TRBV4-3,.,.,TRBJ2-7,TGCGCCAGCAGCCACTCAGGGGCCGAGCAGTACTTC,CASSHSGAEQYF
14,TRBV20-1,.,.,TRBJ1-3,TGCAGTGCTCGACAGGCCGGCAGAGGAAACACCATATATTTT,CSARQAGRGNTIYF
14,TRBV4-3,.,.,TRBJ2-1,TGCGCCAGCAGCCAAGTTCCGGGGTACAATGAGCAGTTCTTC,CASSQVPGYNEQFF
13,TRBV29-1,.,TRBD1,TRBJ1-3,TGCAGCGTCGCCGACAGGGGTGGAAACACCATATATTTT,CSVADRGGNTIYF
18,TRBV15,.,TRBD1,TRBJ2-2,TGTGCCACCAGCGGGCCTACCTGGGACAGGGGTAACACCGGGGAGCTGTTTTTT,CATSGPTWDRGNTGELFF
14,TRBV28,.,.,TRBJ2-7,TGTGCCAGCAAACGGGCAGGGAGGTTATACGAGCAGTACTTC,CASKRAGRLYEQYF
13,TRBV4-1,.,.,TRBJ1-2,TGCGCCAGCAGCCAAGGGGTTCCCTATGGCTACACCTTC,CASSQGVPYGYTF
12,TRBV6-1,once,.,TRBJ1-1,TGTGCCAGCAGTGAAGCGAACAGTCGGGCTTTCTTT,CASSEANSRAFF
13,TRBV9,.,.,TRBJ1-1,TGTGCCAGCAGCGCGGGGCGGAGTACTGAAGCTTTCTTT,CASSAGRSTEAFF
16,TRBV5-6,.,TRBD2,TRBJ2-7,TGTGCCAGCAGCCCCCCAGGGCTAGCGGGGACCTACGAGCAGTACTTC,CASSPPGLAGTYEQYF
12,TRBV7-2,.,TRBD1,TRBJ1-3,TGTGCCAACAGGGGGGAAGGAAACACCATATATTTT,CANRGEGNTIYF
11,TRBV20-1,.,.,TRBJ1-2,TGCAGTGCTAGAGATCTGGGTGGCTACACCTTC,CSARDLGGYTF
16,TRBV6-1,.,.,TRBJ1-1,TGTGCCAGCAGTGAATGGGGCCGCCGTATGAACACTGAAGCTTTCTTT,CASSEWGRRMNTEAFF